This TCR beta chain was sequenced in a study of T-cell reconstitution after alpha-beta-depleted transplantation in children. Whole-study results and caveats: Some patients owed their high day-60 TCRbeta diversity to surviving recipient T cells and thymic progenitors. Several hundred rapidly expanded clones from non-depleted graft cells reportedly supplied alpha-beta T cells about two months post-transplant. At the one-year point after transplant, T-cell counts and TCRbeta diversity were found to come mostly from T cells that had been newly produced.

This CDR3 has 14 amino acids. Germline trimming cut 6 bases from V and 6 bases from J; bases unmatched to any gene: 10. The germline V gene has CDR1 DFQATT and CDR2 SNEGSKA (reference sequence). This clonotype was found a few times. As yet, its antigen is unknown. Unique molecular identifiers were incorporated into the prepared TCRbeta library. TCRdb reprocessed the PCR reads via MiXCR and lists one record per CDR3 protein. This table has fewer than 750,000 distinct CDR3 sequences, 27% appearing once. Sequenced material: PBMCs, taken before TCRalphabeta/CD19-depleted stem cell transplant. This TCR derives from a boy under two years old with Wiskott-Aldrich syndrome, due to receive a stem cell transplant. The chain employs TRBV20-1 and TRBJ2-2, with 7 bases lining up with TRBD2. CDR3 sequence (DNA): TGCAGTGCGGGGCTAGCGGTAGGACCCGGGGAGCTGTTTTTT. Its protein product is CSAGLAVGPGELFF.